This T cell receptor beta chain was obtained from a study of CD8 T cells in ankylosing spondylitis. CDR3 size: 17 residues. The germline gives CDR1 SQVTM, CDR2 ANQGSEA. The V end was cut by 6 bases, the J end by 5 bases, with 28 bases between. One entry per CDR3 protein results from TCRdb running MiXCR on the 5' RACE reads. The sample records about 250,000 distinct CDR3 sequences, approximately 7.6% being singletons. At least ten counts were recorded for this clonotype. V and J are TRBV29-1 and TRBJ1-2; D remains unclear. Sequenced: blood, either unsorted or a sorted T cell fraction (not recorded which). This clonotype originated in a female donor with ankylosing spondylitis or in good health (not recorded which). CDR3 region: CSVTRLGDPTSGYGYTF. The CDR3 nucleotides are TGCAGCGTGACCCGTCTCGGGGATCCTACGTCCGGATATGGCTACACCTTC.